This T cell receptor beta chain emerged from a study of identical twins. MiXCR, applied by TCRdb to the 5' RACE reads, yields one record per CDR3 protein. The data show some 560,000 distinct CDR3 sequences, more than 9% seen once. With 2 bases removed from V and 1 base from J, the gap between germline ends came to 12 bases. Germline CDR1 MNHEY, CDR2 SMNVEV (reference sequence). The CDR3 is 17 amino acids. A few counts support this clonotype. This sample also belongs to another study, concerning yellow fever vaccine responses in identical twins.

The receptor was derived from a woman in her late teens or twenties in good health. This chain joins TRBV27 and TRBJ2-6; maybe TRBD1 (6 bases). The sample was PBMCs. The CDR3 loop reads CASSLAGAVSGANVLTF. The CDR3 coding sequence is TGTGCCAGCAGTTTAGCAGGGGCGGTTTCTGGGGCCAACGTCCTGACTTTC.